Listed below are T cell receptor beta chains from one sample, sequenced in a study of cytomegalovirus exposure and HLA in healthy donors. Sequencing used immunoSEQ multiplex PCR; TCRdb keeps in-frame clones, though not all of them. The sample holds more than 90,000 clones, roughly 70% seen once. The sequencing input was PBMCs. All receptors come from a man aged 50 to 60 in good health and CMV-seronegative. CDR3s include the opening cysteine and the closing phenylalanine or tryptophan. A D gene is named only where the DNA matches it firmly. Rows give clone size only sometimes, using once, few, many, or a class for an expanded clone.

d_gene	v_gene	j_gene	abundance	CDR3nt	CDR3aa
TRBD1	TRBV7-9	TRBJ1-2	NA	TGTGCCAGCAGCCCGGGACAGGGGGTATTCTATGGCTACACCTTC	CASSPGQGVFYGYTF
NA	TRBV19	TRBJ1-5	NA	TGTGCCACTCACCCCTCGGGGGGTCAGCCCCAGCATTTT	CATHPSGGQPQHF
TRBD1	TRBV7-6	TRBJ2-7	once	TGTGCCAGCAGCCCCATGGGGGACAGGGGGAACTATGAGCAGTACTTC	CASSPMGDRGNYEQYF
TRBD1	TRBV4-2	TRBJ2-2	NA	TGTGCCAGCAGCCCGGACAGGGGGCACCGGGAGCTGTTTTTT	CASSPDRGHRELFF
NA	TRBV5-5	TRBJ1-1	NA	TGTGCCAGCAGCCCGGGGTGGGGGAACACTGAAGCTTTCTTT	CASSPGWGNTEAFF
NA	TRBV7-9	TRBJ1-1	NA	TGTGCCAGCAGCCCGGACGGGGTCTTGATGAACACTGAAGCTTTCTTT	CASSPDGVLMNTEAFF
NA	TRBV28	TRBJ2-7	NA	TGTGCCAGCAGTGCCCTGGACGGGGACTCCTACGAGCAGTACTTC	CASSALDGDSYEQYF
NA	TRBV7-2	TRBJ2-1	NA	TGTGCCAGCAGCCCAAGACAGAATGAGCAGTTCTTC	CASSPRQNEQFF
NA	TRBV28	TRBJ1-5	NA	TGTGCCAGCAGTTTATCTTGGCCCAGCAATCAGCCCCAGCATTTT	CASSLSWPSNQPQHF
TRBD1	TRBV7-6	TRBJ1-6	few	TGTGCCAGCAGCTCGACACAGGGGGCTGCCCTCCACTTT	CASSSTQGAALHF
TRBD2	TRBV9	TRBJ2-1	NA	TGTGCCAGCAGCGCGGGGGGAGGGAATGAGCAGTTCTTC	CASSAGGGNEQFF
TRBD2	TRBV7-8	TRBJ2-4	NA	TGTGCCAGCAGCTTAACACCAGCGGGAGGGCCCAGGAACATTCAGTACTTC	CASSLTPAGGPRNIQYF
TRBD1	TRBV5-1	TRBJ1-5	NA	TGCGCCAGCAGCTTGACAGGGGCGGGCAATCAGCCCCAGCATTTT	CASSLTGAGNQPQHF
NA	TRBV18	TRBJ2-7	NA	TGTGCCAGCTCAGTCCGGGCGACAGAGGAGCAGTACTTC	CASSVRATEEQYF
TRBD1	TRBV6-5	TRBJ2-7	NA	TGTGCCAGCGGGTCCTCCAGGGGGCGAATTTCCGAGCAGTACTTC	CASGSSRGRISEQYF
TRBD1	TRBV6-5	TRBJ2-7	NA	TGTGCCAGCAGCTCTACAGGGGACCTCTCCTACGAGCAGTACTTC	CASSSTGDLSYEQYF
TRBD1	TRBV18	TRBJ2-2	NA	TGTGCCAGCTCACTCGCCGGGACAGGGAACACCGGGGAGCTGTTTTTT	CASSLAGTGNTGELFF
TRBD1	TRBV19	TRBJ2-7	NA	TGTGCCAGTAGTTTGGACCTTCGGGACAGATCACTACAGTACTTC	CASSLDLRDRSLQYF
NA	TRBV6-1	TRBJ2-2	NA	TGTGCCAGCAGTTCACAGGGAAACACCGGGGAGCTGTTTTTT	CASSSQGNTGELFF